Each of the 25 T cell receptor beta chains below was sequenced from the same sample in a study of cytomegalovirus exposure and HLA in healthy donors. A multiplex PCR was run with 60 Vbeta primers and 13 Jbeta primers. Data came from immunoSEQ multiplex PCR; TCRdb stores just in-frame clones and leaves some out. This sample has 75,000 to 95,000 clones, with 65% to 85% found just once. Sequencing was carried out using PBMCs. These receptors all come from a man between 18 and 29 years old in good health and CMV-seronegative.

This chain uses TRBV10-3 with TRBJ1-5; the D is unclear. Germline V lookup: CDR1 ENHRY, CDR2 SYGVKD. With 0 bases removed from V and 6 bases from J, the gap between germline ends came to 6 bases. The CDR3 sequence is 13 residues long. Here the CDR3 DNA reads TGTGCCATCAGTGAGTCGACGGGTCAGCCCCAGCATTTT. This codes for CAISESTGQPQHF.

The V and J genes are TRBV28 and TRBJ2-7, with D perhaps TRBD1 (6 bases). The CDR3 length is 13 residues. CDR1 is MDHEN and CDR2 is SYDVKM in the germline V gene. Deletions cut 7 bases from V and 3 bases from J, with 13 bases between. The CDR3 is CASTPTGVYEQYF. As DNA, the CDR3 is TGTGCCAGCACCCCGACAGGAGTCTACGAGCAGTACTTC.

J is TRBJ1-1 and V is TRBV5-4; 8 nucleotides agree with TRBD1. From germline, CDR1 is SGHNT and CDR2 YYREEE (reference sequence). The CDR3 length is 15 residues. The ends lost 3 bases at V and 0 bases at J; junction bases unmatched: 4. CDR3 sequence: CASSSATGVNTEAFF. The CDR3, as DNA: TGTGCCAGCAGCTCTGCGACAGGGGTGAACACTGAAGCTTTCTTT. Complete variable domain (other parts from reference TRBV5-4 and TRBJ1-1): ETGVTQSPTHLIKTRGQQVTLRCSSQSGHNTVSWYQQALGQGPQFIFQYYREEENGRGNFPPRFSGLQFPNYSSELNVNALELDDSALYLCASSSATGVNTEAFFGQGTRLTVV.

The V gene is TRBV27, the J gene TRBJ1-2; D unresolved. The germline CDR1 and CDR2 sequences are MNHEY and SMNVEV (reference sequence). The CDR3 sequence is 14 residues long. Trimming pared 5 bases from V and 3 bases from J, leaving 13 bases between. The CDR3 DNA is TGTGCCAGCAGTCGACGCACGGACTACTATGGCTACACCTTC. Protein sequence: CASSRRTDYYGYTF.

CDR3 DNA sequence: TGTGCCAGCCGAGAAGCAGGTCCGTATGAGCAGTTCTTC. It encodes CASREAGPYEQFF. The genes are TRBV25-1 and TRBJ2-1; D unclear. Germline V lookup: CDR1 MGHDK, CDR2 SYGVNS. V shed 8 bases and J shed 8 bases, with 16 bases lying between them. CDR3 size: 13 residues.

The rearrangement uses TRBV18 and TRBJ1-1, with a possible D match to TRBD1 (5 bases). The length of the CDR3 is 16 residues. From germline, CDR1 is KGHSH and CDR2 LQKENI. V was cut by 2 bases and J by 4 bases, with 17 bases left in between. CDR3 nucleotides: TGTGCCAGCTCACCAGCTTCAGACAGCCACTTCACTGAAGCTTTCTTT. Protein sequence: CASSPASDSHFTEAFF. The complete variable domain, with remaining parts taken from reference TRBV18 and TRBJ1-1, reads NAGVMQNPRHLVRRRGQEARLRCSPMKGHSHVYWYRQLPEEGLKFMVYLQKENIIDESGMPKERFSAEFPKEGPSILRIQQVVRGDSAAYFCASSPASDSHFTEAFFGQGTRLTVV.

The chain combines TRBV7-9 with TRBJ1-4, with no clear D. Trimming pared 4 bases from V and 0 bases from J, leaving 12 bases between. CDR1 and CDR2 (germline): SEHNR, FQNEAQ (reference sequence). The CDR3 runs 16 residues. CDR3 protein: CASSSIETATNEKLFF. The CDR3 DNA reads TGTGCCAGCAGCTCCATAGAGACTGCAACTAATGAAAAACTGTTTTTT.

This clone was counted between two and nine times. The chain joins TRBV6-5 to TRBJ1-3; the match to TRBD1 covers 8 bases. This CDR3 spans 14 amino acids. V gave up 2 bases and J gave up 8 bases; unmatched junction bases: 5. CDR1 is MNHEY, CDR2 SVGAGI, per germline. CDR3 in amino acids: CASSYHGQGHTIYF. The CDR3 DNA sequence: TGTGCCAGCAGTTACCACGGACAGGGTCACACCATATATTTT.

This chain joins TRBV6-5 and TRBJ1-2, with D tentatively TRBD1 (6 bases). Between the trimmed V and J ends, which lost 6 bases and 4 bases, there was a span of 12 bases. The CDR3 length is 13 residues. The germline CDR1 and CDR2 sequences are MNHEY and SVGAGI. CDR3 coding DNA: TGTGCCAGCAGCCCGACAGGAACCTATGGCTACACCTTC. Translated: CASSPTGTYGYTF.

The J gene is TRBJ1-1, the V gene TRBV29-1; weak D call: TRBD1 (5 bases). Trimming left V 7 bases short and J 4 bases short, with 13 bases between. The length of the CDR3 is 12 residues. Germline V CDR1 and CDR2: SQVTM, ANQGSEA. The CDR3, as DNA: TGCAGCGGCATGACAGCCACCACTGAAGCTTTCTTT. This sequence encodes CSGMTATTEAFF.

The J gene is TRBJ1-2, the V gene TRBV5-1; D is ambiguous. The CDR3 totals 15 residues. The germline V and J ends were trimmed by 0 bases and 2 bases, with 11 bases remaining between them. In germline, CDR1 is SGHRS, CDR2 YFSETQ. This CDR3 reads CASSLVSILNYGYTF. The CDR3 bases are TGCGCCAGCAGCTTGGTATCCATACTCAACTATGGCTACACCTTC.

This chain links TRBV29-1 with TRBJ2-7; D is perhaps TRBD1 (6 bases). Germline loops: CDR1 SQVTM, CDR2 ANQGSEA. The CDR3 has 13 residues. V was trimmed by 2 bases and J by 7 bases, leaving 15 bases between them. In DNA, the CDR3 is TGCAGCGTTGAACAGGGGAGTTTAGGTGAGCAGTACTTC. Translation gives CSVEQGSLGEQYF.

The V call is TRBV19, the J call TRBJ1-5; D gene unclear. The CDR3 totals 15 residues. Germline CDR1 is LNHDA and CDR2 is SQIVND (reference sequence). Trimming took off 3 bases at V and 5 bases at J, with 14 bases between the two ends. The CDR3 DNA is TGTGCCAGTAGTATCGGTGAGACACTCTATCAGCCCCAGCATTTT. Protein: CASSIGETLYQPQHF.

The V and J genes are TRBV29-1 and TRBJ2-7, with a weak D call TRBD1 (6 bases). Trimming shortened V by 6 bases and J by 3 bases, and 24 bases separated the two germline ends. This CDR3 has 16 amino acids. Germline V lookup: CDR1 SQVTM, CDR2 ANQGSEA. The CDR3 loop reads CSVPWGRGMGVYEQYF. The CDR3 nucleotides read TGCAGCGTGCCCTGGGGCAGGGGAATGGGGGTCTACGAGCAGTACTTC.

V and J are TRBV27 and TRBJ2-2, with a possible D match to TRBD1 (6 bases). V was clipped by 5 bases and J by 10 bases, with 11 bases between them. The CDR3 runs to 12 residues. CDR1 MNHEY and CDR2 SMNVEV come from the germline V gene (reference sequence). CDR3 in DNA: TGTGCCAGCAGTCCCGGGACATTGGAGCTGTTTTTT. Translated, it gives CASSPGTLELFF.

This clone was recorded only once. Here the CDR3 reads CASSEGSLGTEAFF. The CDR3 DNA reads as TGTGCCAGCAGTGAAGGGTCTCTAGGAACTGAAGCTTTCTTT. This chain joins TRBV2 and TRBJ1-1; no firm D call. V lost 1 base, J lost 5 bases, and 11 bases lay in between. Germline assignment: CDR1 SNHLY and CDR2 FYNNEI. The CDR3 totals 14 residues.

The chain carries TRBV2 and TRBJ1-6; TRBD1 might be the D (5 bases). CDR1 is SNHLY, CDR2 FYNNEI, per germline. Trimming stripped 7 bases from V and 4 bases from J, with 8 bases between. The CDR3 is 13 residues long. Here the CDR3 DNA reads TGTGCCAGCACGACAGAGTATAATTCACCCCTCCACTTT. This encodes CASTTEYNSPLHF.

This rearrangement joins TRBV9 to TRBJ1-1, with D possibly TRBD1 on 6 matching bases. The CDR3 consists of 15 residues. Trimming cost V 4 bases and J 0 bases, with 13 bases left between them. The germline CDR1 and CDR2 sequences are SGDLS and YYNGEE. CDR3 region: CASSPRQALNTEAFF. The CDR3 DNA reads TGTGCCAGCAGCCCTCGACAGGCATTGAACACTGAAGCTTTCTTT. The entire variable domain, with the rest obtained from reference TRBV9 and TRBJ1-1, is as follows: DSGVTQTPKHLITATGQRVTLRCSPRSGDLSVYWYQQSLDQGLQFLIQYYNGEERAKGNILERFSAQQFPDLHSELNLSSLELGDSALYFCASSPRQALNTEAFFGQGTRLTVV.

In this sample, this clone turned up a few times. The chain links TRBV15 to TRBJ2-7, with 8 nucleotides matching TRBD1. Trimming took 1 base from V and 0 from J; bases not matched to a gene: 8. The CDR3 covers 17 residues. The germline CDR1 and CDR2 sequences are LNHNV and YYDKDF (reference sequence). As DNA, the CDR3 is TGTGCCACCAGCAGAGTTATCGGGACAGGTGTCTCCTACGAGCAGTACTTC. Protein product: CATSRVIGTGVSYEQYF.

The chain combines TRBV27 with TRBJ1-6; D unresolved. Germline V gene data show CDR1 as MNHEY and CDR2 as SMNVEV (reference sequence). The CDR3 covers 13 residues. Trimming shortened V by 6 bases and J by 10 bases, and 13 bases separated the two germline ends. The CDR3 loop reads CASSRGVGSPLHF. The CDR3 DNA reads TGTGCCAGCAGCCGCGGGGTTGGCTCACCCCTCCACTTT.

This clone was counted once. The V and J genes are TRBV15 and TRBJ1-4; no clear D. With 2 bases removed from V and 7 bases from J, the gap between germline ends came to 17 bases. Looked up from germline, CDR1 is LNHNV and CDR2 is YYDKDF (reference sequence). The CDR3 length is 16 residues. The CDR3 coding sequence is TGTGCCACCAGCAGAATCGTGACTCCAAGCAGTGAAAAACTGTTTTTT. Residues: CATSRIVTPSSEKLFF.

This chain joins TRBV19 and TRBJ2-1; D may be TRBD2 (6 bases). This CDR3 has 16 residues. The V end lost 3 bases, the J end lost 3 bases, and 15 bases lay between the germline ends. The V gene's germline CDR1 is LNHDA and CDR2 SQIVND (reference sequence). The CDR3 sequence: CASSIGGTVLYNEQFF. The CDR3 DNA sequence: TGTGCCAGTAGTATTGGGGGGACGGTCCTCTACAATGAGCAGTTCTTC.

The chain uses TRBV27 and TRBJ1-5; D unclear. Trimming left V 2 bases short and J 4 bases short, with 9 bases between. The CDR3 runs 14 residues. Per germline, CDR1 MNHEY and CDR2 SMNVEV (reference sequence). CDR3 DNA sequence: TGTGCCAGCAGTTTAGTCGGAGTTAATCAGCCCCAGCATTTT. Translated, it gives CASSLVGVNQPQHF.

V is TRBV28 and J is TRBJ1-1, with D perhaps TRBD1 (5 bases). Trimming removed 3 bases at V and 4 bases at J, with 18 bases between. The CDR3 is 16 amino acids. Germline V gene lookup returns CDR1 MDHEN and CDR2 SYDVKM. This chain's CDR3 is CASSFVPGSWGTEAFF. CDR3 coding DNA: TGTGCCAGCAGTTTTGTTCCAGGGTCGTGGGGCACTGAAGCTTTCTTT.

J is TRBJ2-7 and V is TRBV6-5, with 9 bases identical to TRBD1. CDR3 length: 16 amino acids. The ends lost 2 bases at V and 4 bases at J; junction bases unmatched: 9. Germline-derived CDR1 and CDR2 are MNHEY and SVGAGI. The CDR3 loop reads CASSYPRGQGLYEQYF. The CDR3 DNA reads as TGTGCCAGCAGTTACCCCAGGGGACAGGGCCTATACGAGCAGTACTTC.